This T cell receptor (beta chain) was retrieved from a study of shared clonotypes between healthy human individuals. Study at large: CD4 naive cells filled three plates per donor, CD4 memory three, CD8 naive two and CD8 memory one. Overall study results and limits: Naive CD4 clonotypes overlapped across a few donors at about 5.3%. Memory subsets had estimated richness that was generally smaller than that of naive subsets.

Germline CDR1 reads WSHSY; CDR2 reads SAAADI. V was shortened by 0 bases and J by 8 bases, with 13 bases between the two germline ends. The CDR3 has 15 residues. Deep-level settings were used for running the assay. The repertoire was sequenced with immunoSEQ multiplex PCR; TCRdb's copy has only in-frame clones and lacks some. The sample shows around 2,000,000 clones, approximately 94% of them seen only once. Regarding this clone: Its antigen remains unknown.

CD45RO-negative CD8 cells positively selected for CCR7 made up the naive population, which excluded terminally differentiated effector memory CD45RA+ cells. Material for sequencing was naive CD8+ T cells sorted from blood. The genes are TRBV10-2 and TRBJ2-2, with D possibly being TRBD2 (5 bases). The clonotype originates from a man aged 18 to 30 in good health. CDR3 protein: CASSESVSSLGELFF. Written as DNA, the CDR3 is TGCGCCAGCAGTGAGTCGGTCTCTAGCTTAGGGGAGCTGTTTTTT.